This is a list of T cell receptor beta chains from one sample in a study of T cell responses to AZD1222 COVID-19 vaccine. TCRdb's copy holds only in-frame clones and misses some; the assay was immunoSEQ multiplex PCR. The table has tens of thousands of clones, 83% seen once; the top ten hold about 1.3%. Source: peripheral blood, taken 28 days after the second AZD1222 dose. The source of these receptors is an adult who received the AZD1222 COVID-19 vaccine. The CDR3 runs from the conserved cysteine through the conserved F or W. The D gene is left open where the match is weak. Some rows have no size entry. The others give once, few or many, or a class for an expanded clone.

D gene	CDR3 length	V gene	clone size	J gene	CDR3 DNA	CDR3 protein
-	15	TRBV7-2	few	TRBJ1-3	TGTGCCAGCAGCGCGAATTCCGGCAGCGGAAACACCATATATTTT	CASSANSGSGNTIYF
TRBD2	16	TRBV28	-	TRBJ2-7	TGTGCCAGCAGTTTATTGGCAGCTAGCGGGAGAGGCGAGCAGTACTTC	CASSLLAASGRGEQYF
-	15	TRBV19	-	TRBJ1-1	TGTGCCAGTAGTATAGCTGCCAGAAGGGACACTGAAGCTTTCTTT	CASSIAARRDTEAFF
-	13	TRBV18	-	TRBJ1-6	TGTGCCAGCTCACCACAAAATAATTCACCCCTCCACTTT	CASSPQNNSPLHF
TRBD1	14	TRBV11-2	-	TRBJ1-1	TGTGCCAGCAGCTTAGGAGGCAGGGGGGCTGAAGCTTTCTTT	CASSLGGRGAEAFF
-	16	TRBV25-1	-	TRBJ1-2	TGTGCCAGCAGTAAAGAGGGCGGGGCTCAGGGCTATGGCTACACCTTC	CASSKEGGAQGYGYTF
-	16	TRBV10-3	once	TRBJ2-1	TGTGCCATCAGTGAGTCAGAGGGAAGCTCCTACAATGAGCAGTTCTTC	CAISESEGSSYNEQFF
TRBD1	16	TRBV10-3	once	TRBJ1-2	TGTGCCATCAGTCCCGGGACAGGGGCGTCTAACTATGGCTACACCTTC	CAISPGTGASNYGYTF
-	15	TRBV6-2/TRBV6-3	few	TRBJ1-5	TGTGCCAGCAGTTATCAGGGGATTAGCAATCAGCCCCAGCATTTT	CASSYQGISNQPQHF
-	14	TRBV28	-	TRBJ1-2	-	CASSTSTPLSGYTF
-	15	TRBV6-1	-	TRBJ1-1	TGTGCCAGCAGTGATCCCGGGGAAACGAACACTGAAGCTTTCTTT	CASSDPGETNTEAFF